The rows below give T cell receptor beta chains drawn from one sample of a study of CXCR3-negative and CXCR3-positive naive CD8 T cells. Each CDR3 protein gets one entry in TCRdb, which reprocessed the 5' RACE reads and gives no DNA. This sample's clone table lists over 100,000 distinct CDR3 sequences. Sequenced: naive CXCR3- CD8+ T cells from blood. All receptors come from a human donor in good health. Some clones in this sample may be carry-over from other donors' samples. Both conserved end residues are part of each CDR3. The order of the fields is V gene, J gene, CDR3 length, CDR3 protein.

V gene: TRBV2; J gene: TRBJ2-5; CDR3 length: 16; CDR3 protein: CASSAVGTTQSWTQYF
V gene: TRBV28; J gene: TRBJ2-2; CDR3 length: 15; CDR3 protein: CASSFRGEKAGELFF
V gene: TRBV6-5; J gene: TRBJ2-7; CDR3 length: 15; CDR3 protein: CASNPSEHRTYEQYF
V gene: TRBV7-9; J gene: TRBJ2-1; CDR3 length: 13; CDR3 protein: CASSPSGPNEQFF
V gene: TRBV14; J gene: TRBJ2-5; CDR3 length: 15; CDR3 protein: CASSQATGGRETQYF
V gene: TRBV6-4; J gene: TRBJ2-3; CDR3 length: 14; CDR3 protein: CASSDGGATDTQYF
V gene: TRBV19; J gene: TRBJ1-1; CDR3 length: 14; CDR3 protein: CASSSRQGDTEAFF
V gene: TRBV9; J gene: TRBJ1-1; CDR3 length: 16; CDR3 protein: CASSAEDRGQNTEAFF
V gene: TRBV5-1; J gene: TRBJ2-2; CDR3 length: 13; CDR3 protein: CASSLDGTGELFF
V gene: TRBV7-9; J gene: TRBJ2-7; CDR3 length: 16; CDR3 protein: CASSLVSGTGGYEQYF
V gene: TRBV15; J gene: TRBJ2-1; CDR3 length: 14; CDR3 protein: CASSPGLGYNEQFF
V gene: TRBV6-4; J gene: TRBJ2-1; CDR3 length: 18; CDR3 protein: CASSKTSGGLNSYNEQFF
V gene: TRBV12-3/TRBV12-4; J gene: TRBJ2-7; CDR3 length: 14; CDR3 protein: CASTPSGAAYEQYF
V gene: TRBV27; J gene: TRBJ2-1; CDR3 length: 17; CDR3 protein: CASSPSLLAGLYNEQFF
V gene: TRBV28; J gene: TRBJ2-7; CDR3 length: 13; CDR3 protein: CASSLGQGSEQYF
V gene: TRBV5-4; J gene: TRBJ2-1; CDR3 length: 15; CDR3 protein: CASSTGLAGDNEQFF
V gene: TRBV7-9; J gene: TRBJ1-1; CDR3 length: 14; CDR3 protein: CASSPKSAGTEAFF
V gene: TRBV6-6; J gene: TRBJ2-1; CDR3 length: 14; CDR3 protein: CASILEDPDHEQFF
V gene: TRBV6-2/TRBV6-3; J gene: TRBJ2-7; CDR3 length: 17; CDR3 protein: CASSYRDRSSLSTEQYF
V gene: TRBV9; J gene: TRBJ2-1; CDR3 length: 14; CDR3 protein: CASSPYIIVYEQFF
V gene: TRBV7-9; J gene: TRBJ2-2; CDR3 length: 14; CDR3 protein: CASSLVLNTGELFF
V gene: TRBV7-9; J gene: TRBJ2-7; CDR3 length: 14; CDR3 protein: CASSYGQGYYEQYF
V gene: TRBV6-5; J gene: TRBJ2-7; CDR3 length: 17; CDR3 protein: CASSGSASAGEVYEQYF
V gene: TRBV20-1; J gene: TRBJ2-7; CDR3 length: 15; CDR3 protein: CSARDLTGGSYEQYF
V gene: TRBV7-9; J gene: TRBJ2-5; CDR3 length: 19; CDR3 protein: CASSQPRDRAGPFQETQYF
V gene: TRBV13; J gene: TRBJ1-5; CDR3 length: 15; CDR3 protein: CASSINRGNNQPQHF
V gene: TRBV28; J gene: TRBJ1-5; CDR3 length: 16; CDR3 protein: CASSLGQGNSNQPQHF
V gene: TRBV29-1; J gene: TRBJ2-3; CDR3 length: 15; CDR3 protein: CSVERTGGFTDTQYF
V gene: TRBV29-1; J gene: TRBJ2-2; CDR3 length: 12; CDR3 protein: CSVLTGLGELFF
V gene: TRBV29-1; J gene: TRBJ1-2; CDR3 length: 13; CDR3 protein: CSVVGTGNYGYTF
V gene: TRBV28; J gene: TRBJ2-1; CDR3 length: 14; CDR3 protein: CASSFALGYNEQFF
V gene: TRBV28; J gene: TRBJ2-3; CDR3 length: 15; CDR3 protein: CASSEGQGRLDTQYF
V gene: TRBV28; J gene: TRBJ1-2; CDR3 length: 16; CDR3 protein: CASSFGDRGDFYGYTF
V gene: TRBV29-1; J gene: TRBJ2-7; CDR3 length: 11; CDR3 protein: CSGYLGHEQYF
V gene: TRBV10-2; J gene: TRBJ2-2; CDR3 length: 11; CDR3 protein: CASRYTGELFF
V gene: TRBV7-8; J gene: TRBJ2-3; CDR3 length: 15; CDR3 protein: CASSLGGLATDTQYF
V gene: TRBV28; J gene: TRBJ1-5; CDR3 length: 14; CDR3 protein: CASSLGRAGQPQHF
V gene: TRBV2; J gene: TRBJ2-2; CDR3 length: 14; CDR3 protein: CASSERSNTGELFF
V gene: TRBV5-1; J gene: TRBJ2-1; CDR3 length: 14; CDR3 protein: CASSGDSSYNEQFF
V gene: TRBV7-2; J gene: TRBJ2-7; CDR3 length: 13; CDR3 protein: CASTPAGRYEQYF
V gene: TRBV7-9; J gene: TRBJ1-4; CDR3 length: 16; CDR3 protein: CASSSREEGPEEKLFF
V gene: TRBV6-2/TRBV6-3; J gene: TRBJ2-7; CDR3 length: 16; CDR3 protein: CASSYSVSGAPHEQYF
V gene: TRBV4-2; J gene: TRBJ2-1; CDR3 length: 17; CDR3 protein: CASSQDLRGGPYNEQFF
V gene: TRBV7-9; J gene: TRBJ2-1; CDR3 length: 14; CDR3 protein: CASSLPSRNNEQFF
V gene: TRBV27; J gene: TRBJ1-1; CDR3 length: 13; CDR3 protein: CASSLRGLREAFF
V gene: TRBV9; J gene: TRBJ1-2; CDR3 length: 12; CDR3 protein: CASRQGPDGYTF
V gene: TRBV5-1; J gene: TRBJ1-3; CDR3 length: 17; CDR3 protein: CASSLDGAGYPPNTIYF
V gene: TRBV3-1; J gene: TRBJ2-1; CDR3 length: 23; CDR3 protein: CASSQVSGGPGLAGASSYNEQFF
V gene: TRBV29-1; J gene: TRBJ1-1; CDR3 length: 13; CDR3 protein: CSVKIGMNTEAFF